Below are 5 T cell receptor beta chains sequenced from a single sample in a study of blood T cell repertoires in COVID-19. Data came from immunoSEQ multiplex PCR; TCRdb stores just in-frame clones and leaves some out. The sample carries approximately 220,000 clones, 80% to 85% recorded once. Sequenced input: PBMCs or T cells enriched from blood (not recorded which). The source is a woman between 35 and 50 years old who had recovered from COVID-19.

This clone came up a few times. The chain employs TRBV7-2 and TRBJ2-1, with TRBD2 matching 11 bases. This CDR3 comprises 16 residues. After removal of 5 bases from V and 7 bases from J, the junction contained 10 bases not matched to a gene. The germline V gene encodes CDR1 SGHTA and CDR2 FQGNSA. CDR3 sequence (DNA): TGTGCCAGCAGCACCCGTCTAGCGGGAGGCCAGAATGAGCAGTTCTTC. This translates into CASSTRLAGGQNEQFF.

J is TRBJ1-2 and V is TRBV28; 8 bases are a match to TRBD1. The junction had 8 bases not matched to a gene; V was cut back by 5 bases and J by 6 bases. This CDR3 spans 14 amino acids. CDR1 and CDR2 (germline): MDHEN, SYDVKM. CDR3 sequence (DNA): TGTGCCAGCAGTCCCGACAGGGGTTTGAATGGCTACACCTTC. This gives the protein CASSPDRGLNGYTF.

This chain uses TRBV18 with TRBJ2-5, with D perhaps TRBD1 (5 bases). The V and J ends lost 3 bases and 2 bases respectively, with 7 bases between them. Germline CDR1 reads KGHSH; CDR2 reads LQKENI. The CDR3 consists of 13 residues. CDR3 loop: CASSPDTQETQYF. The CDR3 DNA follows: TGTGCCAGCTCACCGGACACACAAGAGACCCAGTACTTC.

The J gene is TRBJ2-1, the V gene TRBV5-1, with 15 bases lining up with TRBD2. The CDR3 length is 18 residues. J lost 4 bases, V lost 2 bases, and 7 bases had no gene match. CDR1 is SGHRS, CDR2 YFSETQ, per germline. The CDR3 here is CASSLNGLAGGSYNEQFF. The CDR3 nucleotides are TGCGCCAGCAGCTTAAATGGACTAGCGGGAGGGTCATACAATGAGCAGTTCTTC.

The V gene is TRBV10-3, the J gene TRBJ1-1; 8 bases match TRBD1. The V gene end was trimmed by 6 bases and the J gene end by 5 bases; junction bases not matched to a gene: 8. The CDR3 is 14 residues long. Per the germline V gene, CDR1 is ENHRY and CDR2 is SYGVKD. The CDR3: CAIRYGQGGTEAFF. DNA for the CDR3: TGTGCCATCAGATACGGACAGGGAGGGACTGAAGCTTTCTTT.